This T cell receptor beta chain was sequenced for a study of T-cell memory formation after mild COVID-19 (dated by TCRdb to the early 2020s). Concerning the study at large: TCR sequence clusters from the two donors were found to be largely donor specific. Longitudinal TCRalpha and TCRbeta repertoire sequencing tracked T-cell clones expanding and contracting after mild COVID-19 in a couple of donors. Two young, previously healthy adult volunteers made up the cohort, one male and one female.

About this clonotype: It lacks a known antigen. Within one base of it there is no much larger clone, and no base qualities were kept.

Sequencing relied on an Illumina NovaSeq 6000. TCRalpha and TCRbeta cDNA libraries were constructed by 5'RACE with constant-segment primers, with sample barcodes and unique molecular identifiers being introduced. RNA was extracted from every sample with Trizol reagent. Library amplification was performed in two PCR steps, and a second sample barcode and Illumina TruSeq adapters were introduced in the second step. Sequencing of the libraries was done on an Illumina NovaSeq, producing 2 x 150 bp paired-end reads. The original pipeline was this. The reads were demultiplexed and collapsed into UMI-guided consensus sequences using migec v1.2.7. Using mixcr v2.1.11, UMI consensuses were aligned to TRA and TRB V and J templates and then assembled into clonotypes. Clonotypes were classified as expanded or contracted when called significant by both edgeR and NoisET, with noise models trained on biological replicates. For edgeR calls, a false discovery rate-adjusted p below 0.01 and a log2 fold-change threshold of 1 were applied. As an exploratory analysis of dynamics, max-normalized trajectories of the 1000 most abundant clonotypes were examined with PCA combined with hierarchical clustering. Separately sequenced CD4+ and CD8+ repertoires were used to assign the CD4 or CD8 phenotype of responding clones. In TCRdb, the public reads were trimmed at Q25 with fastp and aligned with MiXCR, with productive beta chains retained. CDR3 protein sequences are deduplicated, and each keeps its most common genes and DNA. The V and J calls here are based on TCRdb, not the publication. This sample comprises hundreds of thousands of distinct CDR3 sequences, approximately 8.4% of them detected only once. The ten top clones hold less than 25% of the sample.

PBMCs were isolated by Ficoll-Paque density gradient centrifugation. From a lookup of the germline V gene (reference sequence), CDR1 and CDR2 are LNHDA and SQIVND. The CDR3 has 13 amino acids, counting the end cysteine and phenylalanine. Just the 39-base CDR3 DNA is kept, in frame starting at base 1. V and J are truncated by 5 bases and 3 bases respectively, leaving an intervening sequence of 11 bases. Points the paper makes about the study in general: Only a couple of mild cases were covered in the study, and larger cohorts including severe cases with pre-infection samples were considered necessary. SARS-CoV-2 specificity was not confirmed for the second-wave clones peaking on day 37. Contracting CD4+ clones turned up mainly in the CM and EM memory subsets, whereas EMRA was where CD8+ clones were enriched. The detection of some responding clones in pre-infection memory suggests that pre-existing cross-reactive memory T cells joined the SARS-CoV-2 response. Clones contracting from day 15 to 85 had balanced CD4/CD8 phenotypes, while a second wave expanding from day 15 to 37 was biased towards CD4+.

The V and J segments used are TRBV19 and TRBJ2-7; the best D guess is TRBD2, with 6 bases matching. Sequencing was performed on PBMCs or a T cell subset sorted from them (not recorded which). This TCR was recovered from a man aged 18 to 30 who had mild COVID-19 (a few samples of this study predate the infection). The sample titles of this study are shuffled in the database, so cell type and time point are left out; the donor was told from shared clones. The DNA sequence reads TGTGCCAGTAGTCCCGGGAGCCTCTACGAGCAGTACTTC. This translates into CASSPGSLYEQYF.